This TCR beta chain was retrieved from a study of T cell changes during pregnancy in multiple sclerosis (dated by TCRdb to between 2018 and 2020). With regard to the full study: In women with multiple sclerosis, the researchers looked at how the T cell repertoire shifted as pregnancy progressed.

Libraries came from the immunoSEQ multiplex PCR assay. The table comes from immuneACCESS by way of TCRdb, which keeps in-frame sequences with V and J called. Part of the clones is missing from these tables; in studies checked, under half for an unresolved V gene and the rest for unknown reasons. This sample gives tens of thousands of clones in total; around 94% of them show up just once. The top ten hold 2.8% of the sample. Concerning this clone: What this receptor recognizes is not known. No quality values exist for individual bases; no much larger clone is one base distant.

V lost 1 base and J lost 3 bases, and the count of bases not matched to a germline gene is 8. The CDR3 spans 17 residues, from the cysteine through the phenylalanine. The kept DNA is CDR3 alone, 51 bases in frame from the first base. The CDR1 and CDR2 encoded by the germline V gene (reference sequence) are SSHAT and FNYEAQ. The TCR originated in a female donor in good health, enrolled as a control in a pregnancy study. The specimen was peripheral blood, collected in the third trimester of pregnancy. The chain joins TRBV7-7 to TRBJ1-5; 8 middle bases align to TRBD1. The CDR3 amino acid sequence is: CASSLDRGKVNNQPQHF. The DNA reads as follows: TGTGCCAGCAGCTTAGACAGGGGGAAGGTTAACAATCAGCCCCAGCATTTT.